This TCR beta chain came from a study of cytomegalovirus exposure and HLA in healthy donors. Study-level information: The 120 validation repertoires and the approximately 630 first-cohort repertoires shared a platform, a later analysis reported.

About this clone itself: Its specificity is unknown.

Germline V gene sequence: CDR1 PRHDT, CDR2 FYEKMQ (reference sequence). V shed 5 bases, J shed 7 bases, and the junction held 17 bases outside the gene matches. The CDR3 totals 18 residues. Study results and limitations: TCR sequences were mostly rare, though some public TCRs occurred in many donors. According to reports, the classifier identified cytomegalovirus status with high specificity and sensitivity. According to a subsequent analysis, TCR clusters from the first cohort were inclined to appear together in the 90 to 150 validation repertoires.

The assay was immunoSEQ multiplex PCR, and TCRdb's table has in-frame clones only and misses some. In the table there are 60,000 to 70,000 clones, around 89% of which are singletons. The sample comprised PBMCs. This TCR derives from a woman between 18 and 29 years old in good health and CMV-seronegative. The chain employs TRBV13 and TRBJ2-7, with 13 bases aligning to TRBD2. CDR3 sequence (DNA): TGTGCCAGCAGCCCACACTCCCCCGCCGGGACTAGCGGGACAGAGCAGTACTTC. Protein: CASSPHSPAGTSGTEQYF.